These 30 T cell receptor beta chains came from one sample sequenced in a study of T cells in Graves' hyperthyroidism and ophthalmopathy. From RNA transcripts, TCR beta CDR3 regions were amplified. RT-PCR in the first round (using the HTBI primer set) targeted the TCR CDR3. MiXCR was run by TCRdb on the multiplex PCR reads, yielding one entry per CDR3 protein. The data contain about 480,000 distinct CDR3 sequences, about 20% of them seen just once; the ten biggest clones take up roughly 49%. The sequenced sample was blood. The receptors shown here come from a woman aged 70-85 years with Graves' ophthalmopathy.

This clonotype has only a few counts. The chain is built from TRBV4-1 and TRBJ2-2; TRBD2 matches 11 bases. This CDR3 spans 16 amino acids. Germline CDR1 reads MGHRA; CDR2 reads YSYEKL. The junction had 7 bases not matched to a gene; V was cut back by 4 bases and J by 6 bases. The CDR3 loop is CASSRTSGRGAGELFF. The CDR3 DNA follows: TGCGCCAGCAGCCGAACTAGCGGGAGAGGGGCCGGGGAGCTGTTTTTT.

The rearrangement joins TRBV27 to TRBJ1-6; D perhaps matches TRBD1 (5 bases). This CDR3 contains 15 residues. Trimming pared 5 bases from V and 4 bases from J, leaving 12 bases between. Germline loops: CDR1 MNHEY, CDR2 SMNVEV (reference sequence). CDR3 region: CASSRRGVYNSPLHF. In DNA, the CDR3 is TGTGCCAGCAGTAGGCGAGGGGTTTATAATTCACCCCTCCACTTT.

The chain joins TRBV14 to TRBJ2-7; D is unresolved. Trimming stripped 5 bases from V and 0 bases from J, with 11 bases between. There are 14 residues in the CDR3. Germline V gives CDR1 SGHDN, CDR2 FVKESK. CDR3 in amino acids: CASSSLWTSYEQYF. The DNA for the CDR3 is TGTGCCAGCAGCTCCTTGTGGACCTCCTACGAGCAGTACTTC.

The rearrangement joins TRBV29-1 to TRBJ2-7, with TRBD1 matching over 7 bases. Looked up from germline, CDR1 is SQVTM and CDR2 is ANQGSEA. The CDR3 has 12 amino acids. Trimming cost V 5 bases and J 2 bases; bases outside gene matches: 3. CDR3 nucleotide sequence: TGCAGCGTTCGACAGGGAACCTACGAGCAGTACTTC. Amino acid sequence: CSVRQGTYEQYF.

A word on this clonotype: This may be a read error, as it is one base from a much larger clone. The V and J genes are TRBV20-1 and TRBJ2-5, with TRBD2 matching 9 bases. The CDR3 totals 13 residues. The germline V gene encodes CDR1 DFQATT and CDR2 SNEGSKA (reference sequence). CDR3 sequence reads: CSALAGNQGTQYF. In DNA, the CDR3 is TGCAGTGCTCTAGCGGGGAACCAAGGGACCCAGTACTTC.

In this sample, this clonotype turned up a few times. The CDR3 region has the DNA TGTGCCAGCAGCTTACCAGCGCCTTCTGGAAACACCATATATTTT. Translation: CASSLPAPSGNTIYF. The chain has TRBV7-2 and TRBJ1-3, with no clear D. The CDR3 is made up of 15 amino acids. The germline V gene encodes CDR1 SGHTA and CDR2 FQGNSA. V lost 2 bases to trimming and J lost 1 base, with 9 bases between them. The variable domain in full, completed from reference TRBV7-2 and TRBJ1-3, reads GAGVSQSPSNKVTEKGKDVELRCDPISGHTALYWYRQSLGQGLEFLIYFQGNSAPDKSGLPSDRFSAERTGGSVSTLTIQRTQQEDSAVYLCASSLPAPSGNTIYFGEGSWLTVV.

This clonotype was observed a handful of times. CDR3 in DNA: TGCAGTGCTAGAGATAAGAGGGAGGGCGGTTACGAGCAGTACTTC. It codes for CSARDKREGGYEQYF. This rearrangement joins TRBV20-1 to TRBJ2-7; TRBD2 aligns across 7 bases. V shed 0 bases, J shed 4 bases, and the junction held 9 bases outside the gene matches. The CDR3 is made up of 15 amino acids. The germline gives CDR1 DFQATT, CDR2 SNEGSKA (reference sequence).

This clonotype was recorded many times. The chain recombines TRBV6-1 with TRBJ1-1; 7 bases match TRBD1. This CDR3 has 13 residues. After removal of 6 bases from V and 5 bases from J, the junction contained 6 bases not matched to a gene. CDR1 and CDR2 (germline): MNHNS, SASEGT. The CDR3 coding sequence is TGTGCCAGCAGCCCTACAGGGGTGACTGAAGCTTTCTTT. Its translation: CASSPTGVTEAFF.

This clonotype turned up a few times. CDR3 region: CASSLGQGAIQYF. In DNA, the CDR3 is TGTGCCAGCAGCTTAGGGCAGGGGGCGATTCAGTACTTC. The genes are TRBV11-3 and TRBJ2-4, with 8 bases identical to TRBD1. The CDR3 covers 13 residues. The trim removed 1 base at V and 10 bases at J, leaving 3 bases unmatched. Germline loops: CDR1 SGHNT, CDR2 YENEEA.

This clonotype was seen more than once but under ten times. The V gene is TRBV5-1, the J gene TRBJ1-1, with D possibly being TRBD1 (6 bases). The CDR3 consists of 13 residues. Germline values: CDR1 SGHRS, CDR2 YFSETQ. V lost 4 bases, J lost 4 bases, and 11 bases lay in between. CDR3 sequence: CASSLTGTTEAFF. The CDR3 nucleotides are TGCGCCAGCAGCCTCACAGGGACCACTGAAGCTTTCTTT.

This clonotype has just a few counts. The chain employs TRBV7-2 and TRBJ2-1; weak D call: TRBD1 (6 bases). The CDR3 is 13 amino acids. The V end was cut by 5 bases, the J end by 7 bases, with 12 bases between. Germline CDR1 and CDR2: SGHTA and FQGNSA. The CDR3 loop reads CASSPNRDNEQFF. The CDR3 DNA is TGTGCCAGCAGCCCGAACAGGGATAATGAGCAGTTCTTC.

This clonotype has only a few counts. This CDR3 is CASSNRTQALFF. CDR3 nucleotide sequence: TGTGCCAGCTCAAACAGGACACAAGCACTGTTTTTT. The chain joins TRBV18 to TRBJ1-4; D may be TRBD1 (5 bases). V lost 5 bases, J lost 13 bases, and 14 bases lay in between. Germline CDR1 is KGHSH and CDR2 is LQKENI. The CDR3 runs 12 residues. The whole variable domain, remainder taken from reference TRBV18 and TRBJ1-4, is NAGVMQNPRHLVRRRGQEARLRCSPMKGHSHVYWYRQLPEEGLKFMVYLQKENIIDESGMPKERFSAEFPKEGPSILRIQQVVRGDSAAYFCASSNRTQALFFGSGTQLSVL.

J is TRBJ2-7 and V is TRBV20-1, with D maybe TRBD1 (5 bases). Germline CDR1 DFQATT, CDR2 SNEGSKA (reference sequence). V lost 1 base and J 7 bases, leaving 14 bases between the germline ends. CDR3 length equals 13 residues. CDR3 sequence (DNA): TGCAGTGCTAGAGGGTTACAGGAGATGGAGCAGTACTTC. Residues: CSARGLQEMEQYF.

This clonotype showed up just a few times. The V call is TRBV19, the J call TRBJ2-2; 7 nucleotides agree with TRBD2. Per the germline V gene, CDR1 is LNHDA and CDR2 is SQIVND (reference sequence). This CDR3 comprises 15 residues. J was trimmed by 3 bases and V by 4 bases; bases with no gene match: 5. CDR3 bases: TGTGCCAGTAGTAGAGGGACTACTTACACCGGGGAGCTGTTTTTT. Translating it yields CASSRGTTYTGELFF.

CDR3 region: CASSLAGESYEQFF. Here the CDR3 DNA reads TGTGCCAGCAGTTTAGCGGGAGAGAGTTATGAGCAGTTCTTC. The gene calls are TRBV6-2 or TRBV6-3 and TRBJ2-1; TRBD2 matches at 9 bases. J was trimmed by 8 bases and V by 4 bases; bases with no gene match: 6. This CDR3 has 14 amino acids. From germline, CDR1 is MNHEY and CDR2 SVGEGT.

The CDR3 coding sequence is TGTGCCAGTAGTATAGGTAGCGGGGTCTCCTACAATGAGCAGTTCTTC. Amino acids: CASSIGSGVSYNEQFF. The chain links TRBV19 to TRBJ2-1, with 8 bases that match TRBD2. This CDR3 contains 16 residues. Germline CDR1 and CDR2: LNHDA and SQIVND (reference sequence). V dropped 1 base and J dropped 0; count of bases not matched to a gene: 2.

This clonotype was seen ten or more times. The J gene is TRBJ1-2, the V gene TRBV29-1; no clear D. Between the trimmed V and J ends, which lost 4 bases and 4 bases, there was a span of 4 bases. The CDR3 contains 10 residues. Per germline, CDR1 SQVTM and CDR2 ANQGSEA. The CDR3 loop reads CSVVSYGYTF. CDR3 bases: TGCAGCGTTGTAAGCTATGGCTACACCTTC.

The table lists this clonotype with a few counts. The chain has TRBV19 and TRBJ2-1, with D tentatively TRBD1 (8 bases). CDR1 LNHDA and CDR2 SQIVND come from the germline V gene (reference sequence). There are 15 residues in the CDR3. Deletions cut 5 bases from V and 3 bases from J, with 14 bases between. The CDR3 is CASSSQGGVYNEQFF. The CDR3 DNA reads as TGTGCCAGTAGTTCACAGGGGGGGGTCTACAATGAGCAGTTCTTC.

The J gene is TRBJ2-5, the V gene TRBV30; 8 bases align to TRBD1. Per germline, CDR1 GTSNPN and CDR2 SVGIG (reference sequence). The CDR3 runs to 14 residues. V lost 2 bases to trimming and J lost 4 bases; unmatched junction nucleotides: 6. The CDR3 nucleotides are TGTGCCTGGAGTCCCAGGACAGGGACAGAGACCCAGTACTTC. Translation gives CAWSPRTGTETQYF.

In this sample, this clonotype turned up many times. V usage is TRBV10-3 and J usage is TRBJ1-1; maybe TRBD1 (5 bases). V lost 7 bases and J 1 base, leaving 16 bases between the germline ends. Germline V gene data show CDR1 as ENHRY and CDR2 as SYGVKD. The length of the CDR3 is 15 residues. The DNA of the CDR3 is TGTGCCATCACCAACGGGGCGTCCGGGAACACTGAAGCTTTCTTT. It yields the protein CAITNGASGNTEAFF.

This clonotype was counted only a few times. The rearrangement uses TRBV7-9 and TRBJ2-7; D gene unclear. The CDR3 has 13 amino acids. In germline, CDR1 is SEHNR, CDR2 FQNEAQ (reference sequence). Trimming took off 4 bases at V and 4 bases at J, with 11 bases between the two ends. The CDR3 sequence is CASSSDPFYEQYF. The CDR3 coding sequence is TGTGCCAGCAGCTCGGACCCATTTTACGAGCAGTACTTC.

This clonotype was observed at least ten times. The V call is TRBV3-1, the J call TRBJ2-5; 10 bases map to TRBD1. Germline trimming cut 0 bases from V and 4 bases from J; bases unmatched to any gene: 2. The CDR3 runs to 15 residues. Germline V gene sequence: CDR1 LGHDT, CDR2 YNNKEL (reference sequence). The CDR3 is CASSQERTGGETQYF. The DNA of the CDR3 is TGTGCCAGCAGCCAAGAGAGGACAGGGGGAGAGACCCAGTACTTC.

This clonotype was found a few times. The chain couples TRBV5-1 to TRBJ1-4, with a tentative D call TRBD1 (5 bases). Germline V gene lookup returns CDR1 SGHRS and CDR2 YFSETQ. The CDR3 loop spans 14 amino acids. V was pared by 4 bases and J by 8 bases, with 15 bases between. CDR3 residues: CASSAGREGEKLFF. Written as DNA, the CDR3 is TGCGCCAGCAGCGCGGGACGGGAGGGGGAAAAACTGTTTTTT.

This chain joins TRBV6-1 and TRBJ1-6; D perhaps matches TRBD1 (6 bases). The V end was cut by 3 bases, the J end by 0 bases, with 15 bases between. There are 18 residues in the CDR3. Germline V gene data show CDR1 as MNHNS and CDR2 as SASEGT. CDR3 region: CASSDPPRGSSYNSPLHF. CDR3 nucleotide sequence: TGTGCCAGCAGTGATCCCCCGAGGGGGAGCTCCTATAATTCACCCCTCCACTTT.

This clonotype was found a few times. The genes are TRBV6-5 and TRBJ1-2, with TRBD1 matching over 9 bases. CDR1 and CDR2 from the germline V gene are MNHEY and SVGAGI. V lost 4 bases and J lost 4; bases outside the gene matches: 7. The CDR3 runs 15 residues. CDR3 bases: TGTGCCAGCAGTTCCACGGGACAGGGTAGCTATGGCTACACCTTC. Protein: CASSSTGQGSYGYTF.

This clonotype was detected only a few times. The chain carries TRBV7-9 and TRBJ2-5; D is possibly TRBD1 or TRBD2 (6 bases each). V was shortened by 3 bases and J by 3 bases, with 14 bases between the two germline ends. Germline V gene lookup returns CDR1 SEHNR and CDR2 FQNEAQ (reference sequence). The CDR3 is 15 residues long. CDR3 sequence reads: CASSLGGVIEETQYF. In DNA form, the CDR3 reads TGTGCCAGCAGCTTGGGGGGCGTAATTGAAGAGACCCAGTACTTC.

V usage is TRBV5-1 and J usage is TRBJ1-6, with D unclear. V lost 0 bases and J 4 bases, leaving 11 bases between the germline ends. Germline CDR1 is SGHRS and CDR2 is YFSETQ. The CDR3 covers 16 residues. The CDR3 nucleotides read TGCGCCAGCAGCTTGGCTGGCACGGCGTATAATTCACCCCTCCACTTT. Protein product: CASSLAGTAYNSPLHF.

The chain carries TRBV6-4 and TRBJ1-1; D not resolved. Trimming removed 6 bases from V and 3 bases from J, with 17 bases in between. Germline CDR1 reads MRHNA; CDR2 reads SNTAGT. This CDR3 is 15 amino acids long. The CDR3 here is CASRPGVGLDTEAFF. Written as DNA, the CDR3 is TGTGCCAGCAGGCCCGGGGTAGGGCTGGACACTGAAGCTTTCTTT.

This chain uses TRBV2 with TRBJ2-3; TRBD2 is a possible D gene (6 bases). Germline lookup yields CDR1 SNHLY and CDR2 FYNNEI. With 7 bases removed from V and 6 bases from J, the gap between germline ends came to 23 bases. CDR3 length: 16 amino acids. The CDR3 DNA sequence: TGTGCCAGCAAAAAGCGGGTCCTGGGCCGTGGGGATACGCAGTATTTT. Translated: CASKKRVLGRGDTQYF.

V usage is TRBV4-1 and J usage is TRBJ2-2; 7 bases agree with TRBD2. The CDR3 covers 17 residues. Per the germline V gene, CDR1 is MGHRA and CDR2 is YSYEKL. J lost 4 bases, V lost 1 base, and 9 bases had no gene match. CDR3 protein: CASSQGLSGGFTGELFF. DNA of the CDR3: TGCGCCAGCAGCCAAGGGCTCTCGGGAGGCTTCACCGGGGAGCTGTTTTTT.